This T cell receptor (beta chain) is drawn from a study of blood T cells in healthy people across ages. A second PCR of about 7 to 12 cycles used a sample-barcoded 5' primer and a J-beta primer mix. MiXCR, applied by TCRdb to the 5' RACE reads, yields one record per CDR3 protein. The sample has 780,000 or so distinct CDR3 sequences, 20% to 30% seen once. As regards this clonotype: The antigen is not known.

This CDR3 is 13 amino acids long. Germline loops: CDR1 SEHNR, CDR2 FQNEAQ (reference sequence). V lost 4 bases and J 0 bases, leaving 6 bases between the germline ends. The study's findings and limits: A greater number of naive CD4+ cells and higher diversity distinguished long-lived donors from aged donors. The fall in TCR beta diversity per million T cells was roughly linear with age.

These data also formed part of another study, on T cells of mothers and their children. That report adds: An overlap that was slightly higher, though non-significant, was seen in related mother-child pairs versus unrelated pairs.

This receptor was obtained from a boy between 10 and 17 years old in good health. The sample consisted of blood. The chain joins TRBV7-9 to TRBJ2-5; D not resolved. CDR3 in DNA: TGTGCCAGCAGCTCCGTCAACCAAGAGACCCAGTACTTC. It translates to CASSSVNQETQYF. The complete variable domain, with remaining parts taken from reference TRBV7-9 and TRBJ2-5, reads DTGVSQNPRHKITKRGQNVTFRCDPISEHNRLYWYRQTLGQGPEFLTYFQNEAQLEKSRLLSDRFSAERPKGSFSTLEIQRTEQGDSAMYLCASSSVNQETQYFGPGTRLLVL.